Listed here are 32 T cell receptor beta chains from one sample, sequenced in a study of tumor-infiltrating lymphocytes in primary liver carcinoma (dated by TCRdb to the late 2010s). Total RNA and DNA were co-extracted without cell sorting from 20-30 mg of bulk tissue using the AllPrep DNA/RNA mini kit. The instrument was an Illumina HiSeq 2500. A constant-region primer and ProtoScript II reverse transcriptase were used to reverse-transcribe TCRbeta-specific cDNA from around 480 ng total RNA. Construction of the TCRbeta libraries relied on three nested rounds of multiplex PCR, following a slightly modified ARM-PCR procedure. Multiplex TRBV1-TRBV30 forward primers and a Cbeta reverse primer were used in the first two PCR rounds, each of which was run for 10 cycles. Using fastp at Q25 and MiXCR, TCRdb reprocessed the public reads and kept productive beta chains. Records with the same CDR3 protein are collapsed into one entry carrying the most frequent genes and DNA. The sample data list approximately 110,000 distinct CDR3 sequences, and approximately 64% of these were observed just once. Of the sample, approximately 8% falls within the top ten clones.

Input material: liver tumor tissue from sampling region 3. The sample's cell subset or site label, in plain terms: tumor region T3, left-lateral pole. Source of these receptors: a woman aged 60-70 years with primary liver carcinoma and hepatitis B virus infection.

Turning to this clonotype: Germline and junction disagree at one end, which may indicate a read error. The chain uses TRBV11-1 and TRBJ2-7, with TRBD1 matching 10 bases. The CDR3 runs 13 residues. Germline V CDR1 and CDR2: SGHAT, FQDESV (reference sequence). The CDR3 DNA reads as TGTGCCGGCAGCTCGGACAGGGGGGACGGGCAGTACTTC. Its translation: CAGSSDRGDGQYF.

About this clonotype itself: This may be a read error, as it is one base from a much larger clone. Lacking the conserved final phenylalanine or tryptophan, this CDR3 likely reflects a read error. The V call is TRBV7-9, the J call TRBJ2-3, with D uncertain. Trimming removed 3 bases at V and 0 bases at J, with 4 bases between. Per the germline V gene, CDR1 is SEHNR and CDR2 is FQNEAQ (reference sequence). The CDR3 consists of 13 residues. CDR3 sequence: CASSFPSTDTQYY. CDR3 DNA sequence: TGTGCCAGCAGCTTTCCGAGCACAGATACGCAGTATTAT.

In the case of this clonotype: It may be a read error: a sequence one base away is much more abundant. V is TRBV10-2 and J is TRBJ2-3; D gene unclear. The CDR3 has 13 amino acids. Germline V gene data show CDR1 as WSHSY and CDR2 as SAAADI. The CDR3 spells CASSDVSTDMQYF. The CDR3 bases are TGCGCCAGCAGTGATGTCAGCACAGATATGCAGTATTTT.

About this clonotype itself: A junction end diverges from the germline sequence, so it may reflect a read error. CDR3 DNA sequence: TGTGTCAGCAGCTTGAGACTAGCGATGGGCAATGAGCAGTTGTTC. Protein product: CVSSLRLAMGNEQLF. V is TRBV11-2 and J is TRBJ2-1; 8 bases map to TRBD2. The CDR3 sequence is 15 residues long. In germline, CDR1 is SGHAT, CDR2 FQNNGV.

This CDR3 is CASSSTGQRTDTQYF. The CDR3 region has the DNA TGTGCCAGCAGCTCAACCGGACAGCGCACAGATACGCAGTATTTT. The rearrangement links TRBV7-3 to TRBJ2-3, with D possibly being TRBD1 (6 bases). The CDR3 totals 15 residues. From germline, CDR1 is SGHTA and CDR2 FQGTGA. Between the trimmed V and J ends, which lost 4 bases and 1 base, there was a span of 12 bases. Drawing the rest from reference TRBV7-3 and TRBJ2-3, the complete variable domain is GAGVSQTPSNKVTEKGKYVELRCDPISGHTALYWYRQSLGQGPEFLIYFQGTGAADDSGLPNDRFFAVRPEGSVSTLKIQRTERGDSAVYLCASSSTGQRTDTQYFGPGTRLTVL.

This chain joins TRBV14 and TRBJ2-3; possible D gene TRBD1, 5 bases. V lost 11 bases, J lost 6 bases, and 24 bases lay in between. The CDR3 spans 15 residues. The germline V gene encodes CDR1 SGHDN and CDR2 FVKESK. CDR3 residues: CACTQGPGRTDTQYF. CDR3 nucleotide sequence: TGTGCCTGCACCCAAGGTCCAGGGCGAACTGATACGCAGTATTTT.

To note about this clonotype: A much larger clone is a single base away; this may be a read error. V usage is TRBV12-3 or TRBV12-4 and J usage is TRBJ1-5, with TRBD1 matching 9 bases. The CDR3 runs to 15 residues. The DNA for the CDR3 is TGTGACAGCAGTTTAACAGGGGGCGTCGGTCAGCCCCAGCATTTT. Protein sequence: CDSSLTGGVGQPQHF.

Worth noting for this clonotype: At one boundary the junction diverges from the germline segment, which might be a read error. The chain is built from TRBV29-1 and TRBJ2-6; D might be TRBD1 (5 bases). The CDR3 runs to 14 residues. The V gene's germline CDR1 is SQVTM and CDR2 ANQGSEA. CDR3 region: CSVDSSSGANVLSF. CDR3 coding DNA: TGCAGCGTTGATAGTAGCTCTGGGGCCAACGTCCTGAGTTTC. The entire variable domain, with the rest obtained from reference TRBV29-1 and TRBJ2-6, is as follows: SAVISQKPSRDICQRGTSLTIQCQVDSQVTMMFWYRQQPGQSLTLIATANQGSEATYESGFVIDKFPISRPNLTFSTLTVSNMSPEDSSIYLCSVDSSSGANVLSFGAGSRLTVL.

Details on this clonotype: One end of the junction varies from germline; a read error may be responsible. The genes are TRBV5-5 and TRBJ2-3; TRBD2 is a possible D gene (6 bases). Per the germline V gene, CDR1 is SGHKS and CDR2 is YYEKEE (reference sequence). CDR3 length: 15 amino acids. CDR3 sequence: CASSARGIGTDTRYF. For the CDR3, the DNA is TGTGCCAGCAGCGCGCGGGGCATAGGCACAGATACGCGGTATTTC.

This clonotype has only a few counts. The gene calls are TRBV14 and TRBJ2-7; 15 bases match TRBD2. Germline loops: CDR1 SGHDN, CDR2 FVKESK. V gave up 4 bases and J gave up 5 bases; unmatched junction bases: 9. This CDR3 spans 17 amino acids. As DNA, the CDR3 is TGTGCCAGCAGCCCACAACCGGGACTAGCGGGAGGACACGAGCAGTACTTC. Its protein is CASSPQPGLAGGHEQYF.

As concerns this clonotype: A clone one base away is much larger, so this may be a read error. V is TRBV5-4 and J is TRBJ1-2; D may be TRBD1 (5 bases). Germline assignment: CDR1 SGHNT and CDR2 YYREEE (reference sequence). Trimming shortened V by 1 base and J by 7 bases, and 11 bases separated the two germline ends. CDR3 length: 13 amino acids. CDR3 region: CASSLRGTAGYTF. The CDR3 DNA sequence: TGTGCCAGCAGCTTGAGGGGCACGGCTGGCTACACCTTC.

For this clonotype: Germline and junction disagree at one end, which may indicate a read error. The J gene is TRBJ2-1, the V gene TRBV11-3, with D perhaps TRBD2 (6 bases). Germline CDR1 and CDR2: SGHNT and YENEEA. There are 16 residues in the CDR3. The CDR3 DNA sequence: TGTGTCAGCAGCCCGCAAGCGGGTACTAATTACAATGAGCAGTTCTTC. Amino acid sequence: CVSSPQAGTNYNEQFF.

DNA for the CDR3: TGTGCCAGCAGTTTGGCAGCATATGGCTACACCTTC. Translated: CASSLAAYGYTF. The chain combines TRBV28 with TRBJ1-2, with D uncertain. The CDR3 loop spans 12 amino acids. Deletions cut 3 bases from V and 5 bases from J, with 7 bases between. Germline V CDR1 and CDR2: MDHEN, SYDVKM.

The rearrangement uses TRBV5-1 and TRBJ1-2, with TRBD1 identical over 8 bases. The trim removed 0 bases at V and 3 bases at J, leaving 7 bases unmatched. CDR1 is SGHRS and CDR2 is YFSETQ in the germline V gene. This CDR3 comprises 16 residues. The CDR3 DNA follows: TGCGCCAGCAGCTTGGGCCAGGGGGCTGGAGACTATGGCTACACCTTC. It translates to CASSLGQGAGDYGYTF.

Comments on this clonotype: A clone one base away is much larger, so this may be a read error. The chain is built from TRBV14 and TRBJ2-7, with D uncertain. From germline, CDR1 is SGHDN and CDR2 FVKESK. CDR3 length: 15 residues. The ends were cut back, 1 base at V and 5 bases at J, with 15 bases in the middle. CDR3 sequence: CASSQVGRLVDEQYF. CDR3 coding DNA: TGTGCCAGCAGCCAAGTCGGCAGGCTTGTTGACGAGCAGTACTTC.

Notes on this clonotype: A much larger clone lies a single base off, so this may be a read error. The V and J genes are TRBV5-4 and TRBJ1-2; no clear D. Germline CDR1 and CDR2: SGHNT and YYREEE (reference sequence). There are 13 residues in the CDR3. Deletions cut 7 bases from V and 7 bases from J, with 17 bases between. Here the CDR3 reads CASRWWENFGYTF. The DNA for the CDR3 is TGTGCCAGCCGGTGGTGGGAGAATTTTGGCTACACCTTC.

As regards this clonotype: A much larger clone sits a single nucleotide away, making a read error possible. V gene TRBV6-6 combines with J gene TRBJ2-7; unclear D gene. The V gene's germline CDR1 is MNHNY and CDR2 SVGAGI (reference sequence). CDR3 length: 13 amino acids. CDR3: CTSNLNGGHEQYF. Written as DNA, the CDR3 is TGTACCAGCAATCTTAACGGCGGCCACGAGCAGTACTTC.

J is TRBJ2-7 and V is TRBV29-1; D gene ambiguous. The V end was cut by 7 bases, the J end by 5 bases, with 15 bases between. The CDR3 contains 12 residues. CDR1 is SQVTM, CDR2 ANQGSEA, per germline. The CDR3 nucleotides are TGCAGCGCATCAAGGGCGGAGAACGAGCAGTACGTC. It codes for CSASRAENEQYV.

Comment on this clonotype: The junction differs from germline at one of its ends, possibly a read error. The CDR3 loop is CSVLTGGDTETFF. CDR3 nucleotides: TGCAGCGTGCTGACCGGGGGTGACACTGAAACTTTCTTT. This sequence joins TRBV29-1 and TRBJ1-1, with a tentative D call TRBD1 (5 bases). The CDR3 length is 13 residues. CDR1 is SQVTM, CDR2 ANQGSEA, per germline.

In the case of this clonotype: Since no conserved phenylalanine or tryptophan closes the CDR3, a read error is the likely cause. This chain joins TRBV11-2 and TRBJ2-1; D is ambiguous. The length of the CDR3 is 14 residues. Germline CDR1 reads SGHAT; CDR2 reads FQNNGV. CDR3 coding DNA: TGTGCCAGCGGCTTATGGGGATCCTATAATGAGCAGTTCCTC. The encoded protein is CASGLWGSYNEQFL.

In its sample, this clonotype was seen many times. This chain links TRBV5-1 with TRBJ2-1; D possibly corresponds to TRBD2 (6 bases). CDR3 length equals 13 residues. The germline V gene encodes CDR1 SGHRS and CDR2 YFSETQ. Trimming left V 4 bases short and J 9 bases short, with 14 bases between. CDR3 loop: CASSTGLRGEQFF. The CDR3 DNA sequence: TGCGCCAGCAGCACAGGACTACGGGGTGAGCAGTTCTTC.

Remarks on this clonotype: The junction does not match germline at one end; this may be a read error. This chain joins TRBV11-3 and TRBJ2-3; a weak D match, TRBD1 (6 bases). CDR3 length: 14 amino acids. Germline V gives CDR1 SGHNT, CDR2 YENEEA. In DNA form, the CDR3 reads TGTGCCAACAGCCGCCCCGGACGGACAGATACGCAGTGTTTT. Encoded protein: CANSRPGRTDTQCF.

As concerns this clonotype: Compared with germline, one end of the junction differs, possibly owing to a read error. The chain uses TRBV29-1 and TRBJ2-7, with 7 positions matching TRBD1. The germline V gene encodes CDR1 SQVTM and CDR2 ANQGSEA. The CDR3 extends over 12 amino acids. DNA of the CDR3: TGTAGCGTTGAACAGGGGCCCCACGTGCAGTACTTC. Encoded protein: CSVEQGPHVQYF.

This clonotype has a count of ten or more. The CDR3 coding sequence is TGTGCCAGCAGTGCGGTTAGCAGGGAGCTGTTTTTT. This gives the protein CASSAVSRELFF. The rearrangement links TRBV6-1 to TRBJ2-2; D unclear. The CDR3 length is 12 residues. V was cut by 4 bases and J by 9 bases, with 9 bases left in between. The germline gives CDR1 MNHNS, CDR2 SASEGT.

In this sample, this clonotype turned up once. The chain is built from TRBV12-3 or TRBV12-4 and TRBJ1-5; D perhaps matches TRBD1 (6 bases). The CDR3 runs to 15 residues. The V and J ends lost 10 bases and 0 bases respectively, with 16 bases between them. CDR3 amino acids: CANSSTGNSNQPQHF. The CDR3 coding sequence is TGTGCCAACAGCTCAACAGGGAATAGCAATCAGCCCCAGCATTTT.

For this clonotype: Since no conserved phenylalanine or tryptophan closes the CDR3, a read error is the likely cause. The rearrangement joins TRBV28 to TRBJ1-5; 9 bases fit TRBD1. Germline loops: CDR1 MDHEN, CDR2 SYDVKM. The length of the CDR3 is 15 residues. The trim removed 5 bases at V and 5 bases at J, leaving 7 bases unmatched. The CDR3 DNA is TGTGCCAGCAGTGAACAGGGGGCGTTTTATCAGCCCCAGCATCTT. The encoded protein is CASSEQGAFYQPQHL.

Notes on this clonotype: This may be a read error, as it is one base from a much larger clone. This chain links TRBV13 with TRBJ2-7; D tentatively fits TRBD1 or TRBD2 (5 bases each). V was trimmed by 7 bases and J by 2 bases, leaving 9 bases between them. The CDR3 runs 12 residues. Germline V gene data show CDR1 as PRHDT and CDR2 as FYEKMQ (reference sequence). CDR3 loop: CASNRGAYEQYF. Written as DNA, the CDR3 is TGTGCCAGCAACCGAGGGGCCTACGAGCAGTACTTC.

The rearrangement joins TRBV15 to TRBJ2-1; no clear D gene. This CDR3 comprises 12 residues. Trimming took 3 bases from V and 9 from J, leaving 9 bases between them. Germline lookup yields CDR1 LNHNV and CDR2 YYDKDF (reference sequence). The CDR3 loop is CATSRQGIEQFF. CDR3 DNA sequence: TGTGCCACCAGCAGGCAAGGGATTGAGCAGTTCTTC.

With regard to this clonotype: One end of the junction fails to match germline, which may point to a read error. V gene TRBV28 combines with J gene TRBJ1-4; a weak D match, TRBD1 (5 bases). The CDR3 sequence is 15 residues long. The germline V gene has CDR1 MDHEN and CDR2 SYDVKM. In DNA form, the CDR3 reads TGTGCCAACAGTTTACCTCAGGGCTCCCGTGAAAAACTGTTTTTT. Protein sequence: CANSLPQGSREKLFF.

Turning to this clonotype: A read error may produce the germline difference seen at one junction end. The J gene is TRBJ1-5, the V gene TRBV6-1; D is ambiguous. The germline CDR1 and CDR2 sequences are MNHNS and SASEGT. This CDR3 spans 14 amino acids. The CDR3 reads CANSRTNSNQPQHF. The DNA for the CDR3 is TGTGCCAACAGTAGGACTAATAGCAATCAGCCCCAGCATTTT.

About this clonotype itself: One end of the junction is discordant with germline, which a read error may explain. The chain has TRBV29-1 and TRBJ1-4, with D possibly TRBD1 on 5 matching bases. CDR1 SQVTM and CDR2 ANQGSEA come from the germline V gene. CDR3 size: 13 residues. CDR3 residues: CSVWSGSCEKLFF. The CDR3 region has the DNA TGTAGCGTTTGGTCAGGGTCTTGTGAAAAACTGTTTTTT.

In the case of this clonotype: A junction boundary mismatches the germline segment, possibly from a read error. V gene TRBV11-3 combines with J gene TRBJ2-1, with D perhaps TRBD1 or TRBD2 (5 bases each). The CDR3 is 14 amino acids. CDR1 is SGHNT and CDR2 is YENEEA in the germline V gene. CDR3 DNA: TGTGACAGCGGCGCTCGGGGCAGGGTATACGAGCAGTTCTTC. Encoded protein: CDSGARGRVYEQFF.